The TCR beta chain described here comes from a study of sequential checkpoint blockade in melanoma. CDR3 length: 15 residues. The germline gives CDR1 MNHNS, CDR2 SASEGT. V shed 8 bases and J 2 bases; nucleotides not matched to a gene: 9. The treatment was: randomized to nivolumab then ipilimumab (arm A) or the reverse (arm B). Some clones are missing from TCRdb's copy, which holds only in-frame ones; the method was immunoSEQ multiplex PCR. The top ten clones hold about 51% of a sample with almost 20,000 clones, roughly 80% of them seen once. This clone was seen a few times. The V and J genes are TRBV6-1 and TRBJ2-3, with 8 bases fitting TRBD2. The TCR sequence derives from a human donor with melanoma. This sample comprised CD8+ T cells sorted from blood (inferred from file names), obtained from a patient given nivolumab and ipilimumab in sequence. The CDR3: CASPGGDRTTDTQYF. CDR3 in DNA: TGTGCCAGCCCCGGGGGGGATCGAACCACAGATACGCAGTATTTT.